The 8 T cell receptor beta chains presented below share a single source sample, sequenced in a study of cytomegalovirus exposure and HLA in healthy donors. Only in-frame clones appear in the TCRdb table, and some are missing; sequencing was by immunoSEQ multiplex PCR. Seen here are around 60,000 clones, 95% to 97% observed once, and the top ten hold 1.2%. What was sequenced was PBMCs. Receptors originate from a woman aged 18-35 years in good health and CMV-seronegative.

The chain's CDR3 is CASSPPGGTDTQYF. In DNA form, the CDR3 reads TGCGCCAGCAGCCCCCCCGGGGGAACCGATACGCAGTATTTT. The chain carries TRBV4-3 and TRBJ2-3; a possible D gene is TRBD2 (6 bases). V gave up 4 bases and J gave up 6 bases, with 14 bases separating them. Germline V lookup: CDR1 LGHNA, CDR2 YSLEER. This CDR3 spans 14 amino acids.

The chain recombines TRBV9 with TRBJ2-6, with a possible D match to TRBD2 (6 bases). This CDR3 has 16 residues. Trimming pared 2 bases from V and 0 bases from J, leaving 9 bases between. CDR1 and CDR2 (germline): SGDLS, YYNGEE. The CDR3 nucleotides read TGTGCCAGCAGCGTGGGGGGTAGCTCTGGGGCCAACGTCCTGACTTTC. This encodes CASSVGGSSGANVLTF.

The chain is built from TRBV5-6 and TRBJ2-3; D is perhaps TRBD1 (6 bases). The CDR3 consists of 15 residues. Germline lookup yields CDR1 SGHDT and CDR2 YYEEEE. V was clipped by 0 bases and J by 1 base, with 9 bases between them. The CDR3 DNA follows: TGTGCCAGCAGCTTGGGGGCAGGGGGCACAGATACGCAGTATTTT. This codes for CASSLGAGGTDTQYF. Combining the CDR3 with reference TRBV5-6 and TRBJ2-3 gives the whole variable domain DAGVTQSPTHLIKTRGQQVTLRCSPKSGHDTVSWYQQALGQGPQFIFQYYEEEERQRGNFPDRFSGHQFPNYSSELNVNALLLGDSALYLCASSLGAGGTDTQYFGPGTRLTVL.

The gene calls are TRBV4-2 and TRBJ2-3, with a tentative D call TRBD1 (7 bases). Trimming shortened V by 7 bases and J by 6 bases, and 20 bases separated the two germline ends. From germline, CDR1 is LGHNA and CDR2 YNFKEQ. The CDR3 covers 15 residues. DNA for the CDR3: TGTGCCAGCAACGCAGGGGGACTCCCGGGGGATACGCAGTATTTT. It codes for CASNAGGLPGDTQYF.

V usage is TRBV7-9 and J usage is TRBJ1-1; D is unresolved. The V gene lost 5 bases and the J gene lost 1 base, with 14 bases spanning the gap. The length of the CDR3 is 15 residues. CDR1 is SEHNR and CDR2 is FQNEAQ in the germline V gene (reference sequence). The CDR3: CASSPQEEKNTEAFF. In DNA form, the CDR3 reads TGTGCCAGCAGCCCGCAGGAGGAAAAGAACACTGAAGCTTTCTTT.

The rearrangement links TRBV29-1 to TRBJ2-5; D might be TRBD1 (6 bases). Germline loops: CDR1 SQVTM, CDR2 ANQGSEA. The CDR3 totals 13 residues. Trimming pared 6 bases from V and 2 bases from J, leaving 13 bases between. CDR3 sequence reads: CSVATGSQETQYF. Written as DNA, the CDR3 is TGCAGCGTCGCCACAGGGTCGCAAGAGACCCAGTACTTC. Together with reference TRBV29-1 and TRBJ2-5, the CDR3 gives the full variable domain: SAVISQKPSRDICQRGTSLTIQCQVDSQVTMMFWYRQQPGQSLTLIATANQGSEATYESGFVIDKFPISRPNLTFSTLTVSNMSPEDSSIYLCSVATGSQETQYFGPGTRLLVL.

The chain has TRBV5-4 and TRBJ1-4; a weak D match, TRBD1 (5 bases). The CDR3 is 14 residues long. Germline values: CDR1 SGHNT, CDR2 YYREEE (reference sequence). The germline V and J ends were trimmed by 2 bases and 7 bases, with 12 bases remaining between them. CDR3 in DNA: TGTGCCAGCAGCTTCGGGGGAGCCGGTGAAAAACTGTTTTTT. This translates into CASSFGGAGEKLFF.

This chain links TRBV5-1 with TRBJ1-1; 8 positions match TRBD1. CDR3 length: 16 amino acids. The V and J ends lost 4 bases and 3 bases, in that order; junction bases with no gene match: 11. Germline values: CDR1 SGHRS, CDR2 YFSETQ. CDR3 bases: TGCGCCAGCAGCCCCTCCCTAAGACAGGGGCACACTGAAGCTTTCTTT. It encodes CASSPSLRQGHTEAFF.